The source of this TCR beta chain is a study of blood T cell repertoires in COVID-19. Study context: The study drew acute and convalescent COVID-19 samples from the United States, Italy and Spain. PBMCs, B-cell-depleted T cells, or T cells provided the cDNA or gDNA that made up the material.

Participants, about 18 to 95 years old, spanned around 26 US areas. As originally analysed: Amplifying reference gene primers gave estimates of nucleated cell counts. TCRdb's copy holds only in-frame clones and misses some; the assay was immunoSEQ multiplex PCR. V and J calls and clone size come straight from that table; D and trimming were deduced from the DNA. The repertoire holds around 340,000 clones, with roughly 90% as singletons. Source material: PBMCs or T cells enriched from blood (not recorded which). This clonotype was sampled from a woman aged 30 to 39 who had been exposed to COVID-19.

CDR3 DNA: TGTGCCACCGGGGGGCCGGGCGCCTCGGGAAATCACGAGCAGTACTTC. Translation: CATGGPGASGNHEQYF. The V and J genes are TRBV11-1 and TRBJ2-7; D might be TRBD2 (7 bases). Germline assignment: CDR1 SGHAT and CDR2 FQDESV (reference sequence). V lost 10 bases, J lost 5 bases, and 27 bases lay in between. The CDR3 is made up of 16 amino acids.